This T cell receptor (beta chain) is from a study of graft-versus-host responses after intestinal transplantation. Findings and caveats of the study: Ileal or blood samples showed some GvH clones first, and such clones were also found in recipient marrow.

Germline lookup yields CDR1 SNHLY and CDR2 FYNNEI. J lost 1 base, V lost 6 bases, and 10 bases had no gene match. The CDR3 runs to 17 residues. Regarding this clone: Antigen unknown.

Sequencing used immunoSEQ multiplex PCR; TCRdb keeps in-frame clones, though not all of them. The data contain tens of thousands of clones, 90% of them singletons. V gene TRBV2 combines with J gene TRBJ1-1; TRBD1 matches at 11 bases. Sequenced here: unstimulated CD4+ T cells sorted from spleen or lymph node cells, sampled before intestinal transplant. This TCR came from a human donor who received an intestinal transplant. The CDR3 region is CASRLPDRGRENTEAFF. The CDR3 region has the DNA TGTGCCAGCAGACTTCCGGACAGGGGGCGAGAGAACACTGAAGCTTTCTTT.